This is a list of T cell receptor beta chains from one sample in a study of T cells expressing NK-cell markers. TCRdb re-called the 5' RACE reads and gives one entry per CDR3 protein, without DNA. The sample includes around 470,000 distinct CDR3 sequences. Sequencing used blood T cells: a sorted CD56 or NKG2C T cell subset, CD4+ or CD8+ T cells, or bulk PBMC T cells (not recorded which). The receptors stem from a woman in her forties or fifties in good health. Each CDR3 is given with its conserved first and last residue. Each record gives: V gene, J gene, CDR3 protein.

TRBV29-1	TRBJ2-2	CSELDHTGELFF
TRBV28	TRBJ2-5	CASGGGAETQYF
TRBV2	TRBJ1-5	CASSGQGRLQPQHF
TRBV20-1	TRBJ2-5	CSARESSGETQYF
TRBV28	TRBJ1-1	CASMDTERRWEAFF
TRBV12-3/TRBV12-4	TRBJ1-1	CASSPRQGEAFF
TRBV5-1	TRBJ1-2	CASSISGTANYGYTF
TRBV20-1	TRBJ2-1	CSALTSGRGSYNEQFF
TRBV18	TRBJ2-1	CASSPGSGRFGEQFF
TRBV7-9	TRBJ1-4	CASSLGVWTESNEKLFF
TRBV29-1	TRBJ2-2	CSVERQGRTGELFF
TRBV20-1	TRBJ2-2	CSASRQGGAGELFF
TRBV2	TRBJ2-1	CASSQPSGVGFF
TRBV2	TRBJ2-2	CASRTSGALPGELFF
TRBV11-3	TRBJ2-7	CASSLGTAIYEQYF
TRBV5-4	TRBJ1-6	CASTFEQKSPLHF
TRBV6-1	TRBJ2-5	CASSADRWRETQYF
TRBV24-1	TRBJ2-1	CATSDFGLYNEQFF
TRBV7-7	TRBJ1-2	CASSLVPPYGYTF
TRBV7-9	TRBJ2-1	CASSLYLGNNEQFF
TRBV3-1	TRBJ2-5	CASSPGQPEETQYF
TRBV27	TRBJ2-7	CASSLIALSYEQYF
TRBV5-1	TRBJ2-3	CASRQDSGTSGSDTQYF
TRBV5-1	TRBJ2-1	CASSSEPNPQSNEQFF
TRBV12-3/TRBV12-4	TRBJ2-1	CASKPGLMGHEQFF
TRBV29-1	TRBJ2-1	CSVVGPIMGNEQFF
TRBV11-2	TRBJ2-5	CASSFGQGFMETQYF
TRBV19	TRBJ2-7	CASSIRDRGPLSYEQYF
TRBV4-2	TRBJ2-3	CASSHGGWREGRLITDTQYF
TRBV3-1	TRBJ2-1	CASSQARDRGEQFF
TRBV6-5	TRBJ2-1	CASSYDYYNEQFF
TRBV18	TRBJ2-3	CASSPRAGTDTQYF
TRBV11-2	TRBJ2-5	CASSLVPSQETQYF
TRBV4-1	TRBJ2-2	CASSQVLPGELFF
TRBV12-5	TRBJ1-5	CASGLVVGNNQPQHF
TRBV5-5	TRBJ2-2	CASSWGPDYTGELFF
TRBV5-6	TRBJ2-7	CASSREGVEYEQYF
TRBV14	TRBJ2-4	CASSRLAGGPRNIQYF
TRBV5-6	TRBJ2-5	CASSFRTGMVETQYF
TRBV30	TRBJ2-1	CAWRVSAVRRSLSSYNEQFF
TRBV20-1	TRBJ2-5	CSARYRGETQYF
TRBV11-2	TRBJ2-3	CASSFWAPSSTDTQYF